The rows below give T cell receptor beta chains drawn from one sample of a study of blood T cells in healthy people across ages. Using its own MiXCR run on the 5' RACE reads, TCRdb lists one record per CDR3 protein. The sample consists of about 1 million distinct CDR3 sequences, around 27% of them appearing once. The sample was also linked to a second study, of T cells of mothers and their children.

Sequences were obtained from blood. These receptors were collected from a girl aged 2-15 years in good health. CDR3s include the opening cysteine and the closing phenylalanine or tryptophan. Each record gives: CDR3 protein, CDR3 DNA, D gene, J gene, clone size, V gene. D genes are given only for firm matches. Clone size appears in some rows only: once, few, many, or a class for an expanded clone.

cdr3_aa: CSVEDGLNEKLFF; cdr3_nt: TGCAGCGTTGAAGACGGATTAAATGAAAAACTGTTTTTT; d_call: -; j_call: TRBJ1-4; clone_size: few; v_call: TRBV29-1
cdr3_aa: CASSFFLVPTRFEGASTDTQYF; cdr3_nt: TGTGCCAGCAGCTTTTTTCTCGTGCCGACTAGGTTCGAGGGGGCTAGCACAGATACGCAGTATTTT; d_call: -; j_call: TRBJ2-3; clone_size: few; v_call: TRBV11-2
cdr3_aa: CASSLLNSQGGSPLHF; cdr3_nt: TGTGCCAGCAGCTTGCTAAACTCACAGGGGGGATCACCCCTCCACTTT; d_call: TRBD1; j_call: TRBJ1-6; clone_size: few; v_call: TRBV5-6
cdr3_aa: CARTGQETQYF; cdr3_nt: TGTGCCAGGACCGGGCAAGAGACCCAGTACTTC; d_call: -; j_call: TRBJ2-5; clone_size: -; v_call: TRBV21-1
cdr3_aa: CASALRRPRETQYF; cdr3_nt: TGTGCCAGCGCCCTGCGTAGGCCTCGGGAGACCCAGTACTTC; d_call: -; j_call: TRBJ2-5; clone_size: few; v_call: TRBV12-3/TRBV12-4
cdr3_aa: CSHRDQETQYF; cdr3_nt: TGCAGTCACCGGGACCAAGAGACCCAGTACTTC; d_call: -; j_call: TRBJ2-5; clone_size: few; v_call: TRBV20-1
cdr3_aa: CASSLGPRSSGANVLTF; cdr3_nt: TGCGCCAGCAGCTTGGGACCGAGGAGCTCTGGGGCCAACGTCCTGACTTTC; d_call: -; j_call: TRBJ2-6; clone_size: -; v_call: TRBV5-1
cdr3_aa: CSAQFSPLHF; cdr3_nt: TGCAGCGCCCAATTTTCACCCCTCCACTTT; d_call: -; j_call: TRBJ1-6; clone_size: few; v_call: TRBV29-1
cdr3_aa: CASSLSLAGGPETQYF; cdr3_nt: TGTGCCAGCAGCTTATCCTTAGCGGGAGGGCCAGAGACCCAGTACTTC; d_call: TRBD2; j_call: TRBJ2-5; clone_size: many; v_call: TRBV7-2
cdr3_aa: CASRRDQETQYF; cdr3_nt: TGTGCCAGCAGGAGGGATCAAGAGACCCAGTACTTC; d_call: -; j_call: TRBJ2-5; clone_size: few; v_call: TRBV12-3/TRBV12-4
cdr3_aa: CASGWTSNTGELFF; cdr3_nt: TGTGCCAGCGGGTGGACTAGCAACACCGGGGAGCTGTTTTTT; d_call: TRBD2; j_call: TRBJ2-2; clone_size: few; v_call: TRBV6-1
cdr3_aa: CASSSTGAHEAFF; cdr3_nt: TGTGCCAGCAGCTCCACAGGGGCCCATGAAGCTTTCTTT; d_call: TRBD1; j_call: TRBJ1-1; clone_size: few; v_call: TRBV7-3
cdr3_aa: CASSLGIGGQGGYTF; cdr3_nt: TGTGCCAGCAGCTTAGGCATCGGGGGGCAGGGTGGCTACACCTTC; d_call: -; j_call: TRBJ1-2; clone_size: few; v_call: TRBV7-2
cdr3_aa: CSVDSDRGAFF; cdr3_nt: TGCAGCGTTGACTCCGACAGGGGAGCTTTCTTT; d_call: TRBD1; j_call: TRBJ1-1; clone_size: -; v_call: TRBV29-1
cdr3_aa: CATSGIGQERGYTF; cdr3_nt: TGTGCCACCAGTGGGATCGGACAGGAAAGAGGCTACACCTTC; d_call: TRBD1; j_call: TRBJ1-2; clone_size: -; v_call: TRBV24-1
cdr3_aa: CSVLNGETQYF; cdr3_nt: TGCAGCGTTCTAAATGGGGAGACCCAGTACTTC; d_call: -; j_call: TRBJ2-5; clone_size: -; v_call: TRBV29-1
cdr3_aa: CSARASGKQFF; cdr3_nt: TGCAGTGCTAGGGCCAGCGGTAAGCAGTTCTTC; d_call: -; j_call: TRBJ2-1; clone_size: -; v_call: TRBV20-1
cdr3_aa: CASSRTPEVIQYF; cdr3_nt: TGTGCCAGCTCCCGGACTCCTGAGGTCATTCAGTACTTC; d_call: -; j_call: TRBJ2-4; clone_size: few; v_call: TRBV6-2/TRBV6-3
cdr3_aa: CASSLLNDRGYEQYF; cdr3_nt: TGTGCCAGCAGTTTACTAAACGACAGAGGCTACGAGCAGTACTTC; d_call: -; j_call: TRBJ2-7; clone_size: -; v_call: TRBV27
cdr3_aa: CAIGTRPETQYF; cdr3_nt: TGTGCCATCGGGACTAGACCCGAGACCCAGTACTTC; d_call: TRBD2; j_call: TRBJ2-5; clone_size: once; v_call: TRBV10-3
cdr3_aa: CSVSFATNEKLFF; cdr3_nt: TGCAGCGTCTCGTTTGCAACTAATGAAAAACTGTTTTTT; d_call: -; j_call: TRBJ1-4; clone_size: many; v_call: TRBV29-1
cdr3_aa: CASSFTSDSYNEQFF; cdr3_nt: TGTGCCAGCAGTTTTACTAGCGACTCCTACAATGAGCAGTTCTTC; d_call: TRBD2; j_call: TRBJ2-1; clone_size: -; v_call: TRBV28
cdr3_aa: CASSLRGGASYNSPLHF; cdr3_nt: TGTGCCAGCAGCTTGAGGGGGGGGGCTTCCTATAATTCACCCCTCCACTTT; d_call: -; j_call: TRBJ1-6; clone_size: -; v_call: TRBV7-8
cdr3_aa: CASSPGLAGRADTQYF; cdr3_nt: TGTGCCAGCAGCCCGGGACTAGCGGGGCGGGCAGATACGCAGTATTTT; d_call: TRBD2; j_call: TRBJ2-3; clone_size: -; v_call: TRBV7-2